This TCR beta chain originates from a study of blood T cell repertoires in COVID-19. Sequencing was performed with immunoSEQ multiplex PCR; in TCRdb, only in-frame clones are kept and a portion is missing. The sample holds more than 45,000 clones, roughly 84% seen once. Germline V lookup: CDR1 SGHRS, CDR2 YFSETQ. Unmatched junction bases numbered 2, after V lost 0 bases and J lost 5 bases. The CDR3 consists of 14 residues. The chain employs TRBV5-1 and TRBJ1-2, with 9 bases matching TRBD1. Sequences were obtained from peripheral blood. This TCR derives from a man aged 35-49 years with active COVID-19. CDR3 nucleotide sequence: TGCGCCAGCAGCTTGGAGGGACAGGGTTATGGCTACACCTTC. As protein: CASSLEGQGYGYTF.